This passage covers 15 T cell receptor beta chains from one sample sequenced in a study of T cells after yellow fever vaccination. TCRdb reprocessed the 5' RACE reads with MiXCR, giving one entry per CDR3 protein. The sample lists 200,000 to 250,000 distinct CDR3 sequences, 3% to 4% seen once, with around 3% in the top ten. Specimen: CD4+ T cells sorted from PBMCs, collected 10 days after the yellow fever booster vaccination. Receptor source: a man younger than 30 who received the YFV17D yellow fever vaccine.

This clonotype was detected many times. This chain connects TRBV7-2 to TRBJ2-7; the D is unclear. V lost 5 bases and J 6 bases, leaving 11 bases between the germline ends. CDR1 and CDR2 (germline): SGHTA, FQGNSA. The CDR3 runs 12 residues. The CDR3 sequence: CASSPDVGEQYV. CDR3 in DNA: TGTGCCAGCAGCCCGGACGTGGGCGAGCAGTACGTC.

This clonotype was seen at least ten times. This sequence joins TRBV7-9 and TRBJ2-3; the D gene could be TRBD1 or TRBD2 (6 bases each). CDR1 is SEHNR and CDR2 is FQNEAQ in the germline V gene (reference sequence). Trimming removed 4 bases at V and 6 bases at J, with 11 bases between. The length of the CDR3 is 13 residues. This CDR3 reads CASSSWGADTQYF. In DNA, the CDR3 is TGTGCCAGCAGCTCGTGGGGGGCTGATACGCAGTATTTT.

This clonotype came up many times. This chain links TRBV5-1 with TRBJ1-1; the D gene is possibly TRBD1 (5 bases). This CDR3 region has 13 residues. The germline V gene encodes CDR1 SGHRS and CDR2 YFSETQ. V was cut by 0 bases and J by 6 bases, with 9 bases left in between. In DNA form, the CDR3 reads TGCGCCAGCAGCTTGGATCCGACAGCTGAAGCTTTCTTT. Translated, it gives CASSLDPTAEAFF.

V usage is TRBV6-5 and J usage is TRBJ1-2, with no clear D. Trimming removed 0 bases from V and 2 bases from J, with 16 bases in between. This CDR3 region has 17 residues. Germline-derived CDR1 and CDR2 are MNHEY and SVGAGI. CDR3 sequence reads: CASSYSIGGRQNYGYTF. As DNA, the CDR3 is TGTGCCAGCAGTTACTCGATAGGTGGCAGGCAGAACTATGGCTACACCTTC.

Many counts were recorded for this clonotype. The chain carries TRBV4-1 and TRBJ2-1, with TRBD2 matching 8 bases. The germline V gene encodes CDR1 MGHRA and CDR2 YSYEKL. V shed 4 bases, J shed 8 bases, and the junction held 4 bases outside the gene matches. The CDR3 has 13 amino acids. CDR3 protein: CASSLAGGYEQFF. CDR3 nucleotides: TGCGCCAGCAGCCTCGCGGGGGGCTATGAGCAGTTCTTC.

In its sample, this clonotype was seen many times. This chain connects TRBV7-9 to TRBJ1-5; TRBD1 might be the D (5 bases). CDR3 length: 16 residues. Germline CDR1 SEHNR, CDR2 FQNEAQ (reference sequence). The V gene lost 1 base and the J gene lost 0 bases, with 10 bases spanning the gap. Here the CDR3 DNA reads TGTGCCAGCAGCTTAGGGGGGGGGTATAGCAATCAGCCCCAGCATTTT. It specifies CASSLGGGYSNQPQHF.

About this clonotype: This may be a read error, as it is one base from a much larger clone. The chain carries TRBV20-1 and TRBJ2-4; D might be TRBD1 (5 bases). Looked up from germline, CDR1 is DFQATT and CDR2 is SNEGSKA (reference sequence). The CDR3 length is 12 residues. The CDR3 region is CSAADSKIIQYF. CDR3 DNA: TGCAGTGCTGCAGACAGTAAAATCATTCAGTACTTC.

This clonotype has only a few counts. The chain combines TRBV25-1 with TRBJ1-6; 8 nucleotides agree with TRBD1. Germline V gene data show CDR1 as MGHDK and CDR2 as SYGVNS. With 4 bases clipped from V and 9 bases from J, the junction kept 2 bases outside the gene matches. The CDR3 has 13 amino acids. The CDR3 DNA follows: TGTGCCAGCAGTGGGACAGGGCCTTCACCCCTCCACTTT. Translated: CASSGTGPSPLHF. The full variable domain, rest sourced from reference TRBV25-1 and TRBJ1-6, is EADIYQTPRYLVIGTGKKITLECSQTMGHDKMYWYQQDPGMELHLIHYSYGVNSTEKGDLSSESTVSRIRTEHFPLTLESARPSHTSQYLCASSGTGPSPLHFGNGTRLTVT.

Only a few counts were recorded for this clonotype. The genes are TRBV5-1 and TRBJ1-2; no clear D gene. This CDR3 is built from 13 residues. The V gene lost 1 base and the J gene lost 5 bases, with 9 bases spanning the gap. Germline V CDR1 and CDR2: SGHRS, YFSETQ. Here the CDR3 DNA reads TGCGCCAGCAGCTTGCCGGAAAGGTATGGCTACACCTTC. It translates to CASSLPERYGYTF.

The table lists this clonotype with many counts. CDR3 protein: CASSLGAGLNTGELFF. CDR3 bases: TGCGCCAGCAGCTTGGGAGCGGGCCTGAACACCGGGGAGCTGTTTTTT. This chain connects TRBV5-1 to TRBJ2-2; a possible D gene is TRBD2 (6 bases). V shed 0 bases and J shed 1 base, with 10 bases lying between them. This CDR3 region has 16 residues. Germline values: CDR1 SGHRS, CDR2 YFSETQ.

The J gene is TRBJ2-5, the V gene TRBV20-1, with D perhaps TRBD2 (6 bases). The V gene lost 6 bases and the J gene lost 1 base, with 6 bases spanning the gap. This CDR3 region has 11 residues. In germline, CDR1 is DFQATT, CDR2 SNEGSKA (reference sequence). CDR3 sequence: CSAGGQETQYF. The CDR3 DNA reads TGCAGTGCCGGGGGCCAAGAGACCCAGTACTTC.

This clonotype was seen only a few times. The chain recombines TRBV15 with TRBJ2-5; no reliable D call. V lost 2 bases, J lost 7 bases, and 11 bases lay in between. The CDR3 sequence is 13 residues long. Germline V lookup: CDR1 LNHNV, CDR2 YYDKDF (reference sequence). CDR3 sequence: CATSRPEIGTQYF. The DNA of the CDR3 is TGTGCCACCAGCAGACCTGAGATCGGGACCCAGTACTTC.

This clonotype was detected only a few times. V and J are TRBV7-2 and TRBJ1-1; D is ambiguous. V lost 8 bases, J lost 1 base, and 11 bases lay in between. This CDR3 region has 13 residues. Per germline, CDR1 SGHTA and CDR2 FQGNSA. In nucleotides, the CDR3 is TGTGCCAGCCGGTCTGGCCAGAACACTGAAGCTTTCTTT. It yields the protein CASRSGQNTEAFF.

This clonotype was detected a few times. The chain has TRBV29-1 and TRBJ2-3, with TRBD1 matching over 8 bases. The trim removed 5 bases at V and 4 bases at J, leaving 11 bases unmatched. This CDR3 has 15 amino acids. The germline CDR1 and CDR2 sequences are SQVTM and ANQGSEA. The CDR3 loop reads CSVSRGSGGSDTQYF. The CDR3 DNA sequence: TGCAGCGTTTCAAGAGGGTCAGGGGGCTCAGATACGCAGTATTTT.

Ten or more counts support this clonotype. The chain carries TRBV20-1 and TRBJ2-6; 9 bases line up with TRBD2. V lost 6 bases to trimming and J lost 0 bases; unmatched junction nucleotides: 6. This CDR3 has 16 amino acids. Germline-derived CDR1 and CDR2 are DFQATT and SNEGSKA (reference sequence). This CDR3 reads CSAPLAGASGANVLTF. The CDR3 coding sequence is TGCAGTGCGCCGTTAGCGGGGGCCTCTGGGGCCAACGTCCTGACTTTC.